This entry lists 9 T cell receptor beta chains sequenced from one sample in a study of CD8 T cells in Susac syndrome. An amount of RNA that ranged from roughly 0.45 to 1 ug was reverse transcribed with random hexamers. TCRdb independently ran MiXCR on the immunoSEQ multiplex PCR reads; one entry per CDR3 protein. The sample yields 150,000 to 200,000 distinct CDR3 sequences, over 85% seen once. What was sequenced was CD4+ T cells from PBMCs. These receptor sequences come from a human donor in good health.

The rearrangement uses TRBV11-2 and TRBJ2-5, with 12 nucleotides matching TRBD2. The CDR3 length is 17 residues. The germline V gene encodes CDR1 SGHAT and CDR2 FQNNGV. The J segment lost 5 bases and the V segment lost 8 bases, leaving 15 bases of the junction unmatched. The CDR3 DNA follows: TGTGCCAGCGGAAGGGATTGGGCTAGCGGGGGGGCTGAGACCCAGTACTTC. Protein: CASGRDWASGGAETQYF.

The chain couples TRBV5-1 to TRBJ2-3; possible D gene TRBD2, 6 bases. The V end was cut by 3 bases, the J end by 2 bases, with 10 bases between. The CDR3 length is 14 residues. CDR1 and CDR2 (germline): SGHRS, YFSETQ. The CDR3 coding sequence is TGCGCCAGCAGCTGGGGGGACCACACAGATACGCAGTATTTT. It codes for CASSWGDHTDTQYF.

J is TRBJ2-5 and V is TRBV12-3 or TRBV12-4; D is uncertain. This CDR3 has 13 amino acids. V was pared by 3 bases and J by 8 bases, with 13 bases between. CDR3 residues: CASSFLSPATQYF. The CDR3, as DNA: TGTGCCAGCAGTTTCCTCTCCCCCGCAACCCAGTACTTC.

The rearrangement joins TRBV6-5 to TRBJ1-3, with no clear D. Germline V lookup: CDR1 MNHEY, CDR2 SVGAGI. CDR3 length: 12 residues. The V end lost 6 bases, the J end lost 4 bases, and 7 bases lay between the germline ends. The CDR3 spells CASREQGNTIYF. The CDR3 nucleotides read TGTGCCAGCAGAGAACAGGGAAACACCATATATTTT.

The chain is built from TRBV11-1 and TRBJ2-1; 8 nucleotides align to TRBD1. CDR1 is SGHAT and CDR2 is FQDESV in the germline V gene (reference sequence). The CDR3 runs to 15 residues. After removal of 1 base from V and 4 bases from J, the junction contained 3 bases not matched to a gene. DNA of the CDR3: TGTGCCAGCAGCTTAGAAAGGGACAGGTACAATGAGCAGTTCTTC. This gives the protein CASSLERDRYNEQFF.

The genes are TRBV6-5 and TRBJ2-7, with no clear D. The V end was cut by 0 bases, the J end by 2 bases, with 11 bases between. This CDR3 spans 15 amino acids. Germline V gene data show CDR1 as MNHEY and CDR2 as SVGAGI. Here the CDR3 DNA reads TGTGCCAGCAGTTACTCTCCTGATACCACCTACGAGCAGTACGTC. Translating gives CASSYSPDTTYEQYV.

The chain links TRBV9 to TRBJ2-7, with a tentative D call TRBD1 (5 bases). The germline CDR1 and CDR2 sequences are SGDLS and YYNGEE. The CDR3 runs 15 residues. V was cut by 0 bases and J by 2 bases, with 12 bases left in between. The CDR3 region has the DNA TGTGCCAGCAGCGTAGCTCACGACAGAACCTACGAGCAGTACTTC. Residues: CASSVAHDRTYEQYF.

This sequence joins TRBV12-3 or TRBV12-4 and TRBJ1-1; 10 positions match TRBD1. J lost 1 base, V lost 6 bases, and 2 bases had no gene match. This CDR3 has 14 residues. The CDR3 loop reads CASSRQGANTEAFF. DNA for the CDR3: TGTGCCAGCAGCAGACAGGGGGCGAACACTGAAGCTTTCTTT.

The chain couples TRBV7-8 to TRBJ1-5, with D perhaps TRBD1 (6 bases). The CDR3 loop spans 16 amino acids. Germline values: CDR1 SGHVS, CDR2 FQNEAQ. Trimming pared 3 bases from V and 0 bases from J, leaving 12 bases between. The CDR3 sequence is CASSLTGAYSNQPQHF. The CDR3 DNA follows: TGTGCCAGCAGCTTGACAGGAGCCTATAGCAATCAGCCCCAGCATTTT.